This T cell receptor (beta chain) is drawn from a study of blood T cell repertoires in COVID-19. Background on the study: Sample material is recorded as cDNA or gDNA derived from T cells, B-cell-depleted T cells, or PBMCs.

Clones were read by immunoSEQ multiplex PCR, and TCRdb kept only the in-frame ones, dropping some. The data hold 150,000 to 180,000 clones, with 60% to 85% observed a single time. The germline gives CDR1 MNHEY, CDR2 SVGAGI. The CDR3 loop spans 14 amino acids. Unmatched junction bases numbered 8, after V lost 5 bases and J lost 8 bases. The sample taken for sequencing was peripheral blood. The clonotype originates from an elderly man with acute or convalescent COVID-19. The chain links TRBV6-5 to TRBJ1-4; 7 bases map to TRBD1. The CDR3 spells CASSPLRTGEKLFF. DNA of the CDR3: TGTGCCAGCAGTCCTCTCCGGACAGGCGAAAAACTGTTTTTT.